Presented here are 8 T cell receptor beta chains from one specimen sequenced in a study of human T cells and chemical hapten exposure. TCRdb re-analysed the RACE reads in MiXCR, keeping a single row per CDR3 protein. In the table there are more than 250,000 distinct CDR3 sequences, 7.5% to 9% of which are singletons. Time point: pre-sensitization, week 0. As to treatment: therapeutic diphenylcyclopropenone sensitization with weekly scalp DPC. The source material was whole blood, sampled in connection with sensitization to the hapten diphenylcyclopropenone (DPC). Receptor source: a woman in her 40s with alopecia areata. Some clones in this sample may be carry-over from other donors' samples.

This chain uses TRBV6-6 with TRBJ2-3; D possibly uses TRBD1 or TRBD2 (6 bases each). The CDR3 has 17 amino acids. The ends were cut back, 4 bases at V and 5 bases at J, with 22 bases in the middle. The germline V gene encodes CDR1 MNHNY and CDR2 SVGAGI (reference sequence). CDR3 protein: CASSLSAGGPVGDTQYF. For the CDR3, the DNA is TGTGCCAGCAGTTTATCCGCCGGGGGCCCCGTAGGAGATACGCAGTATTTT.

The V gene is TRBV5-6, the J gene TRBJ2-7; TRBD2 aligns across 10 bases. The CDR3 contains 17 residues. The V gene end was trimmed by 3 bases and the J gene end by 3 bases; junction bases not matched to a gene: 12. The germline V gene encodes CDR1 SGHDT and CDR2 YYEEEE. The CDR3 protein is CASSYTSGLAVIYEQYF. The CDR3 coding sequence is TGTGCCAGCAGCTACACCTCCGGACTAGCGGTGATCTACGAGCAGTACTTC.

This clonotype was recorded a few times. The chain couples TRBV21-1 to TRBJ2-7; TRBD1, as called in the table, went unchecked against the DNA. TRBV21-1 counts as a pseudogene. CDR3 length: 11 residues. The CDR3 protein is CARGGYREQHF. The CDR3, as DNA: TGTGCCAGAGGGGGATACCGCGAGCAGCACTTC.

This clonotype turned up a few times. CDR3: CSARGPANEQFF. The CDR3 DNA reads as TGCAGTGCTAGAGGACCTGCCAATGAGCAGTTCTTC. This chain joins TRBV20-1 and TRBJ2-1; no firm D call. V lost 1 base to trimming and J lost 6 bases, with 7 bases between them. The CDR3 spans 12 residues. CDR1 and CDR2 (germline): DFQATT, SNEGSKA (reference sequence).

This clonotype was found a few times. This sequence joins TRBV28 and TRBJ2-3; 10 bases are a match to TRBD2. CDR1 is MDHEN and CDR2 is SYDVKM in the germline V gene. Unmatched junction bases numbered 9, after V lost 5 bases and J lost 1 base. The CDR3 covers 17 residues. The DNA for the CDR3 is TGTGCCAGCAGTCCCCCGGGACTAGCGACGGGCACAGATACGCAGTATTTT. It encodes CASSPPGLATGTDTQYF.

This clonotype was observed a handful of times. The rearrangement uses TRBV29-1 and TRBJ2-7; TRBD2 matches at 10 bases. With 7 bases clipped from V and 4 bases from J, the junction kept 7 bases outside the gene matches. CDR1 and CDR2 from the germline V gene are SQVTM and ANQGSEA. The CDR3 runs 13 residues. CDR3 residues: CSGLLAGAYEQYF. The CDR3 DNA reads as TGCAGCGGCCTCCTAGCGGGAGCGTACGAGCAGTACTTC.

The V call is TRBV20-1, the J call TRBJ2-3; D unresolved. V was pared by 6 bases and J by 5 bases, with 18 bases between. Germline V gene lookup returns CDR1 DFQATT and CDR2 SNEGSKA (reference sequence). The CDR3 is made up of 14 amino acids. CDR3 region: CSARVPGLGDTQYF. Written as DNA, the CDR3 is TGCAGTGCCCGTGTCCCAGGCCTCGGAGATACGCAGTATTTT.

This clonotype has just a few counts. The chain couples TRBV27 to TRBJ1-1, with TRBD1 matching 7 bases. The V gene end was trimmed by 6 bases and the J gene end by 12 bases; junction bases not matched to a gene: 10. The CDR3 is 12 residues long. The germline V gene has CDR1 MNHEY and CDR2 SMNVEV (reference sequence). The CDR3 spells CASSDRALPPFF. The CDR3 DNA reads TGTGCCAGCAGCGACAGGGCCCTTCCTCCTTTCTTT.